This record concerns one T cell receptor beta chain sequence. This sample stems from a study of OX40 agonist ivuxolimab in advanced cancers. The overall study: Therapy given before enrollment (anti-PD-1, anti-PD-L1 or anti-CTLA-4) was allowed, and around 40% had some.

The V gene's germline CDR1 is SGHRS and CDR2 YFSETQ. V was clipped by 6 bases and J by 1 base, with 14 bases between them. The CDR3 has 14 amino acids. Data came from immunoSEQ multiplex PCR; TCRdb stores just in-frame clones and leaves some out. The sample consists of fewer than 85,000 clones, around nine tenths of them appearing once. The specimen was CD4+ or CD8+ T cells sorted from blood, collected in a trial of the OX40 agonist ivuxolimab. The chain combines TRBV5-1 with TRBJ2-7; D might be TRBD2 (5 bases). This clonotype was obtained from an adult with an advanced solid tumor such as melanoma, head and neck, liver or kidney cancer. The CDR3 reads CASINLPGSYEQYF. The CDR3 coding sequence is TGCGCCAGCATCAACTTACCGGGGTCCTACGAGCAGTACTTC.